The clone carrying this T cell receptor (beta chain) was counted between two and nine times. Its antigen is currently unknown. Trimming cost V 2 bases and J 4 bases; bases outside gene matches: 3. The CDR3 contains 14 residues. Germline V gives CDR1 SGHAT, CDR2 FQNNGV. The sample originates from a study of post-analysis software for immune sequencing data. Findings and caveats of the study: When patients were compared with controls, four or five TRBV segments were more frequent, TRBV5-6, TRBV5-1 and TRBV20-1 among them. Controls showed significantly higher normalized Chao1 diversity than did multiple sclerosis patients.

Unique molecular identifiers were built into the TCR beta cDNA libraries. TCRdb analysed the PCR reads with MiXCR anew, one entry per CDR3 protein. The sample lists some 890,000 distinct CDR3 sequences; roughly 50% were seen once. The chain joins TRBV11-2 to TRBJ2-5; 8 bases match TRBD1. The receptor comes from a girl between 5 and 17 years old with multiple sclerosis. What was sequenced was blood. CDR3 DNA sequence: TGTGCCAGCAGCTTACGTCAGGGGGCAGAGACCCAGTACTTC. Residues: CASSLRQGAETQYF.